The clone carrying this T cell receptor beta chain was observed a few times. Its cognate antigen is unknown. This sample was included in a study of lymphopenia after photon versus proton radiotherapy. Study-wide findings and caveats: Photon-treated patients lost naive T cells and TCR diversity; proton-treated stayed stable. Oligoclonal CD8+ Temra expansion after nadir drove photon patients' diversity drop. Authors raise, but do not show, better survival with proton therapy.

CDR1 and CDR2 from the germline V gene are MNHNS and SASEGT. V lost 4 bases and J 4 bases, leaving 14 bases between the germline ends. The CDR3 has 16 residues. Repertoires were generated with immunoSEQ multiplex PCR, while TCRdb's copy carries only in-frame clones and drops some. The profile shows tens of thousands of clones, more than 85% of them singletons. The chain is built from TRBV6-1 and TRBJ1-6, with D possibly being TRBD1 (6 bases). This specimen consisted of peripheral blood, obtained from a patient treated with photon-based radiotherapy. This sequence was found in a woman aged 40 to 50 with cholangiocarcinoma. CDR3 coding DNA: TGTGCCAGCAGTGCCCCTCGACAGGATTATAATTCACCCCTCCACTTT. This translates into CASSAPRQDYNSPLHF.